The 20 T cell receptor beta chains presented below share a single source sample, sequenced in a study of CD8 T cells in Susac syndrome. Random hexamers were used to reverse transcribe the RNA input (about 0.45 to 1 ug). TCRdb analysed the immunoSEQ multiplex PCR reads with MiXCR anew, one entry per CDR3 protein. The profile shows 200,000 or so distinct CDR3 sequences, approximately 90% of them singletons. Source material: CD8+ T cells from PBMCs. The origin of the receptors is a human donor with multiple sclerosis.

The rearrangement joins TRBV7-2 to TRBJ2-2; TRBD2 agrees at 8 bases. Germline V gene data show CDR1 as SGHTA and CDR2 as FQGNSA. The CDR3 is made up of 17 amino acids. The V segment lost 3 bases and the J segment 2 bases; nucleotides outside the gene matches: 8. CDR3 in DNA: TGTGCCAGCAGCTTTCCCCATAGCGGGGCCAACACCGGGGAGCTGTTTTTT. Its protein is CASSFPHSGANTGELFF.

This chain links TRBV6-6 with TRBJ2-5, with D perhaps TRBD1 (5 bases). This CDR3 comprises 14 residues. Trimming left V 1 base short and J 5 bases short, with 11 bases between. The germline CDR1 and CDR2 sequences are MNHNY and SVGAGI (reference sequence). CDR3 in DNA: TGTGCCAGCAGTTACTTATTGGGGCTGGAGACCCAGTACTTC. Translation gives CASSYLLGLETQYF.

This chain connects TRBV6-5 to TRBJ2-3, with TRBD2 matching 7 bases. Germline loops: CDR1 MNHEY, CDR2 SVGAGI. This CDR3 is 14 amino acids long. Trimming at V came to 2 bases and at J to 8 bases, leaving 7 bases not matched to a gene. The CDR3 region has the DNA TGTGCCAGCAGTTACGCGTCTAGCGGAGGTACGCAGTATTTT. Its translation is CASSYASSGGTQYF.

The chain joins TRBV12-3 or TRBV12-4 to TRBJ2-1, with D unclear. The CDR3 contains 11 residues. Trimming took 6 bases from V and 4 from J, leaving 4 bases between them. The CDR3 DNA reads TGTGCCAGCAGGGAGTACAATGAGCAGTTCTTC. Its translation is CASREYNEQFF.

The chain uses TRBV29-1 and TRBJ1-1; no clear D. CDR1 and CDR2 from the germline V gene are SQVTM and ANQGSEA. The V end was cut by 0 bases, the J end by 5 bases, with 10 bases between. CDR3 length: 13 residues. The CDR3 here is CSVEEGSGTEAFF. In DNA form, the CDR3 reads TGCAGCGTTGAAGAGGGAAGTGGTACTGAAGCTTTCTTT.

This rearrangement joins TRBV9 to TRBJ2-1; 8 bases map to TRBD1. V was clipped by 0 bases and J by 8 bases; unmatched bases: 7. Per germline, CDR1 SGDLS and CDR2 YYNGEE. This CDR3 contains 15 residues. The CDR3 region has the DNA TGTGCCAGCAGCGTAGGGGCAGGGGGCCTCGATGAGCAGTTCTTC. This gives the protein CASSVGAGGLDEQFF.

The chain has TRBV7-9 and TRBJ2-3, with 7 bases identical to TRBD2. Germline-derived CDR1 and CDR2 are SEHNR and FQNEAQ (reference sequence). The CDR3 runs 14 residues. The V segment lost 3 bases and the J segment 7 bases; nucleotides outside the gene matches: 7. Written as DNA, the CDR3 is TGTGCCAGCAGCTTCGGCGGGAGTGTGAATACGCAGTATTTT. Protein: CASSFGGSVNTQYF.

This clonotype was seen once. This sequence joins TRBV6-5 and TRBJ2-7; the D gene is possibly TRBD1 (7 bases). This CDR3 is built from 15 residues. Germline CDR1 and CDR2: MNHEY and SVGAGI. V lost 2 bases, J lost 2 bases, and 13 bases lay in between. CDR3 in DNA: TGTGCCAGCAGTTACGTTCAGGGGGGAGCCTACGAGCAGTACTTC. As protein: CASSYVQGGAYEQYF.

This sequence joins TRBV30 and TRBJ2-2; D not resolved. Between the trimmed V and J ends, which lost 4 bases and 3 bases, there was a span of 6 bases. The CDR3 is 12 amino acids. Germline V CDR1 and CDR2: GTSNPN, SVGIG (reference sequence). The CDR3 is CAWTVYTGELFF. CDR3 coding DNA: TGTGCCTGGACGGTCTACACCGGGGAGCTGTTTTTT.

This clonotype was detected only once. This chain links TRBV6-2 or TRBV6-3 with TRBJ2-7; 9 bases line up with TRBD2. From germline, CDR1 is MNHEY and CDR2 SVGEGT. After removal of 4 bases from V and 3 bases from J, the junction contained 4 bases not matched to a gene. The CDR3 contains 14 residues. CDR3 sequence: CASSLRLADYEQYF. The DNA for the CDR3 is TGTGCCAGCAGTTTGCGACTAGCGGACTACGAGCAGTACTTC.

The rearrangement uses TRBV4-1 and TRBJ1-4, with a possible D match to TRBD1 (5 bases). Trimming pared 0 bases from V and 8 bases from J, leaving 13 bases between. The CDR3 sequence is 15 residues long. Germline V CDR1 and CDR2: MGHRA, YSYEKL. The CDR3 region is CASSQESRDGEKLFF. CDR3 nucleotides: TGCGCCAGCAGCCAAGAAAGCAGGGACGGGGAAAAACTGTTTTTT.

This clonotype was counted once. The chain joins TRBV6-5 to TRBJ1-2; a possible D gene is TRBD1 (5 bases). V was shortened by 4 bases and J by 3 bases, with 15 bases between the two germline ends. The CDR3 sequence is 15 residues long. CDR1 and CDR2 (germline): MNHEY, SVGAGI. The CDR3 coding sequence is TGTGCCAGCAGTTCTTCCCCCCGGGACCACTATGGCTACACCTTC. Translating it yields CASSSSPRDHYGYTF.

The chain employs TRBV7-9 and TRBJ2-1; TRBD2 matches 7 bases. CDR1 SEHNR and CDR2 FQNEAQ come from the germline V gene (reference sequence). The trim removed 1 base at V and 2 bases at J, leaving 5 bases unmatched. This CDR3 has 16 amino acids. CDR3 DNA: TGTGCCAGCAGCTTAGGAACGGGAGGCGCCTACAATGAGCAGTTCTTC. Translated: CASSLGTGGAYNEQFF.

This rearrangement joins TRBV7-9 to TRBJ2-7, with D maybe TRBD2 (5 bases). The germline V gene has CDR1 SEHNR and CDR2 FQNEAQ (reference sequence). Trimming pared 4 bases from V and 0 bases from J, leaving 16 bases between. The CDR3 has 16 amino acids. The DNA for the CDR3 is TGTGCCAGCAGCTCCCCGGCAGCAGGACTCTCCTACGAGCAGTACTTC. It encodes CASSSPAAGLSYEQYF. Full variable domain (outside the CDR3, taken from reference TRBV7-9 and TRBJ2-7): DTGVSQNPRHKITKRGQNVTFRCDPISEHNRLYWYRQTLGQGPEFLTYFQNEAQLEKSRLLSDRFSAERPKGSFSTLEIQRTEQGDSAMYLCASSSPAAGLSYEQYFGPGTRLTVT.

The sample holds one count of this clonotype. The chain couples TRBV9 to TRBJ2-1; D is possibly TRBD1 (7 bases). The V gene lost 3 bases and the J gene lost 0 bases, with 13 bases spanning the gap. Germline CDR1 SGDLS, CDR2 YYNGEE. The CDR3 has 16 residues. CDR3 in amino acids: CASSAPRDSSYNEQFF. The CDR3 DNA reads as TGTGCCAGCAGCGCCCCGCGGGACAGCTCCTACAATGAGCAGTTCTTC.

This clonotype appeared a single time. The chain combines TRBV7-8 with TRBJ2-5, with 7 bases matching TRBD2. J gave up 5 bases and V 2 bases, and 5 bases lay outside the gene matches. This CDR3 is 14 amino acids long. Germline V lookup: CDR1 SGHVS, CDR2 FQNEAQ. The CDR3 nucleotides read TGTGCCAGCAGCTTAAGCGGGATGGGGGAGACCCAGTACTTC. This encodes CASSLSGMGETQYF.

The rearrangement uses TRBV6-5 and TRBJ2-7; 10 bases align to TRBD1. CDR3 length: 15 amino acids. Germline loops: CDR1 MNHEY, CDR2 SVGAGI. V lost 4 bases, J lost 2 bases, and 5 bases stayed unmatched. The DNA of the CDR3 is TGTGCCAGCAGTTTAACCGGGACAGGGGCCTACGAGCAGTACTTC. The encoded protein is CASSLTGTGAYEQYF.

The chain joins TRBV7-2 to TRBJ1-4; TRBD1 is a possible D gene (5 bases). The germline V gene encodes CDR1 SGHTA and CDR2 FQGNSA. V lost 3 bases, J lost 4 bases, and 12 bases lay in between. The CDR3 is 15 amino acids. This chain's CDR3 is CASSFQGGFNEKLFF. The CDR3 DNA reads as TGTGCCAGCAGCTTCCAGGGAGGGTTTAATGAAAAACTGTTTTTT.

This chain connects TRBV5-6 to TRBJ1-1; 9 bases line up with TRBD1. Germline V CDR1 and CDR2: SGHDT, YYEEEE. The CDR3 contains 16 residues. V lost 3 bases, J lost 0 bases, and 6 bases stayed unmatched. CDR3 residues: CASSWGGQGLNTEAFF. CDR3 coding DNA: TGTGCCAGCAGCTGGGGGGGACAGGGATTGAACACTGAAGCTTTCTTT. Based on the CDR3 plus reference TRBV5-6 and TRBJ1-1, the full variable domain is DAGVTQSPTHLIKTRGQQVTLRCSPKSGHDTVSWYQQALGQGPQFIFQYYEEEERQRGNFPDRFSGHQFPNYSSELNVNALLLGDSALYLCASSWGGQGLNTEAFFGQGTRLTVV.

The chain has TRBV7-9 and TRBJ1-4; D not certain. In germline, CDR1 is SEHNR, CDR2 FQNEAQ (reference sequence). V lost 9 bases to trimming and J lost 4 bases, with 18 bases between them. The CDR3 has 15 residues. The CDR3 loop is CASSAWGAGNEKLFF. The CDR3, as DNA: TGTGCCAGTAGTGCCTGGGGTGCGGGTAATGAAAAACTGTTTTTT.